These T cell receptor beta chains were read from a single sample in a study of post-analysis software for immune sequencing data. TCRdb recomputed calls from the PCR reads with MiXCR, one row per CDR3 protein. The sample yields some 190,000 distinct CDR3 sequences, roughly 30% seen once. Sequencing was performed on blood. Source of these receptors: a girl aged 2-17 years with multiple sclerosis. Both conserved end residues are part of each CDR3. Each record gives: V gene, D gene, clone size, J gene, CDR3 DNA, CDR3 protein. A D gene is named only where the DNA matches it firmly. Only some rows state a clone size, as once, few, many or a class for expanded clones.

v_call: TRBV2
d_call: .
clone_size: .
j_call: TRBJ2-1
cdr3_nt: TGTGCCAGCAGGCTCAACCGGGACCGAAAAAATGAGCAGTTCTTC
cdr3_aa: CASRLNRDRKNEQFF

v_call: TRBV2
d_call: .
clone_size: .
j_call: TRBJ1-5
cdr3_nt: TGTGCCAGAAAGTCAACAGGGTCCGGGCAGCCCCAGCATTTT
cdr3_aa: CARKSTGSGQPQHF

v_call: TRBV5-1
d_call: TRBD1
clone_size: few
j_call: TRBJ2-5
cdr3_nt: TGCGCCAGCAGCAGAGGGACAGAGGAAGAGACCCAGTACTTC
cdr3_aa: CASSRGTEEETQYF

v_call: TRBV7-9
d_call: .
clone_size: .
j_call: TRBJ1-4
cdr3_nt: TGTGCCAGCAGTTTTAGACCGGTGGCAACTAATGAAAAACTGTTTTTT
cdr3_aa: CASSFRPVATNEKLFF

v_call: TRBV20-1
d_call: TRBD1
clone_size: many
j_call: TRBJ2-7
cdr3_nt: TGCAGTGCCCGGAAGGGGGCGTACGACGAGCAGTACTTC
cdr3_aa: CSARKGAYDEQYF

v_call: TRBV7-8
d_call: .
clone_size: many
j_call: TRBJ1-6
cdr3_nt: TGTGCCAGCAGCTTAGGGGGACAATCACCCCTCCACTTT
cdr3_aa: CASSLGGQSPLHF

v_call: TRBV5-1
d_call: .
clone_size: few
j_call: TRBJ2-5
cdr3_nt: TGCGCCAGCAGCTTGCTCCCGGGACGGGGGGAGACCCAGTACTTC
cdr3_aa: CASSLLPGRGETQYF

v_call: TRBV5-1
d_call: .
clone_size: .
j_call: TRBJ2-2
cdr3_nt: TGCGCCAGCAGCTTGGTGTGGGGCAACACCGGGGAGCTGTTTTTT
cdr3_aa: CASSLVWGNTGELFF

v_call: TRBV20-1
d_call: TRBD1
clone_size: once
j_call: TRBJ2-7
cdr3_nt: TGCAGTGCTAGAGGGAGGGGCGGGACAGGGGAGTACGAGCAGTACTTC
cdr3_aa: CSARGRGGTGEYEQYF

v_call: TRBV14
d_call: .
clone_size: .
j_call: TRBJ1-6
cdr3_nt: TGTGCCAGCAGTCCGACCGGGACACACAATTCACCCCCCCACTTT
cdr3_aa: CASSPTGTHNSPPHF